This record covers a single TCR beta chain. Its antigen is not identified. The record originates from a study of CD4 T cells in relation to SARS-CoV-2 and coronaviruses. Study-level information: Convalescent patients were 8 or 9 males and 4 females; two were Hispanic.

CDR1 is SGHTA and CDR2 is FQGNSA in the germline V gene. V was clipped by 3 bases and J by 4 bases; unmatched bases: 5. The CDR3 has 16 amino acids. Here immunoSEQ multiplex PCR was the method, and the copy in TCRdb shows in-frame clones only, minus some. The table shows about 43,000 clones, with almost 85% occurring only once. The sequence was collected from an adult with COVID-19. V gene TRBV7-2 combines with J gene TRBJ2-3, with 12 nucleotides matching TRBD2. Sequenced: naive CD4+ T cells from PBMCs, cultured in vitro. Subset described: naive CD4+ T cells isolated by negative enrichment. CDR3 amino acids: CASSLTSGRGPDTQYF. The CDR3 bases are TGTGCCAGCAGCTTGACTAGCGGGAGAGGTCCAGATACGCAGTATTTT.